One sample yielded the 9 T cell receptor beta chains listed below, sequenced in a study of cytomegalovirus exposure and HLA in healthy donors. The PCR used 60 Vbeta and 13 Jbeta primers. TCRdb keeps only in-frame clones here, not all; method: immunoSEQ multiplex PCR. The table records roughly 120,000 clones, roughly 70% of them present only once. Sample: PBMCs. The receptors come from a woman aged 45-65 years in good health and CMV-seropositive.

The rearrangement links TRBV27 to TRBJ1-4; tentative D call: TRBD1 (6 bases). V lost 6 bases, J lost 8 bases, and 19 bases lay in between. The length of the CDR3 is 15 residues. The germline CDR1 and CDR2 sequences are MNHEY and SMNVEV (reference sequence). The CDR3 reads CASSPTGPKREKLFF. CDR3 nucleotide sequence: TGTGCCAGCAGCCCAACAGGGCCAAAACGGGAAAAACTGTTTTTT.

Comments on this clone: At one boundary the junction diverges from the germline segment, which might be a read error. The identical CDR3 is also encoded by other nucleotide sequences in the sample. J is TRBJ1-5 and V is TRBV4-3, with a tentative D call TRBD1 (5 bases). The CDR3 covers 15 residues. Per the germline V gene, CDR1 is LGHNA and CDR2 is YSLEER. This chain's CDR3 is CASSQFQGWRQPQHF. For the CDR3, the DNA is TGCGCCAGCAGCCAATTCCAGGGTTGGAGACAGCCCCAGCACTTT.

J is TRBJ2-7 and V is TRBV28; the D gene is possibly TRBD2 (6 bases). V was pared by 4 bases and J by 3 bases, with 16 bases between. Germline CDR1 is MDHEN and CDR2 is SYDVKM. The length of the CDR3 is 15 residues. The CDR3, as DNA: TGTGCCAGCAGTTCCTCGCACGGGAGTCACTACGAGCAGTACTTC. As protein: CASSSSHGSHYEQYF.

This clone was recorded a few times. This chain joins TRBV30 and TRBJ1-4, with 8 bases aligning to TRBD1. This CDR3 has 14 residues. Germline CDR1 and CDR2: GTSNPN and SVGIG (reference sequence). V shed 3 bases and J 8 bases; nucleotides not matched to a gene: 8. The CDR3 nucleotides read TGTGCCTGGAGCGAAGGACAGGGTGACGAAAAACTGTTTTTT. As protein: CAWSEGQGDEKLFF.

The J gene is TRBJ1-1, the V gene TRBV18; 8 bases are shared with TRBD1. This CDR3 has 15 amino acids. Germline-derived CDR1 and CDR2 are KGHSH and LQKENI. V gave up 11 bases and J gave up 10 bases; unmatched junction bases: 21. CDR3 in amino acids: CASFVDRALIGVAFF. The CDR3 nucleotides read TGTGCCTCCTTCGTGGACAGGGCCTTGATCGGGGTAGCTTTCTTT.

J is TRBJ2-3 and V is TRBV29-1, with 7 nucleotides matching TRBD2. The J segment lost 0 bases and the V segment lost 3 bases, leaving 3 bases of the junction unmatched. From germline, CDR1 is SQVTM and CDR2 ANQGSEA. The CDR3 runs 14 residues. DNA of the CDR3: TGCAGCGTTGACGGGGGGTTTAGCACAGATACGCAGTATTTT. Its protein is CSVDGGFSTDTQYF.

This sequence joins TRBV11-2 and TRBJ2-7, with 11 positions matching TRBD2. CDR1 and CDR2 (germline): SGHAT, FQNNGV. The CDR3 is 15 amino acids. V lost 1 base to trimming and J lost 6 bases; unmatched junction nucleotides: 5. DNA of the CDR3: TGTGCCAGCAGCTTAGTGCGCCTAGCGGGAGGCGAGCAGTACTTC. It encodes CASSLVRLAGGEQYF.

This sequence joins TRBV14 and TRBJ2-3, with a tentative D call TRBD1 (6 bases). The CDR3 consists of 15 residues. Deletions cut 3 bases from V and 0 bases from J, with 10 bases between. The germline V gene encodes CDR1 SGHDN and CDR2 FVKESK. DNA for the CDR3: TGTGCCAGCAGCCATCCAACAGGGAGCACAGATACGCAGTATTTT. Protein product: CASSHPTGSTDTQYF.

This sequence joins TRBV5-1 and TRBJ2-1, with 7 bases that match TRBD1. Germline trimming cut 0 bases from V and 3 bases from J; bases unmatched to any gene: 3. The CDR3 spans 15 residues. Per the germline V gene, CDR1 is SGHRS and CDR2 is YFSETQ. The CDR3 sequence is CASSLDGTVYNEQFF. The CDR3 DNA follows: TGCGCCAGCAGCTTGGATGGGACAGTCTACAATGAGCAGTTCTTC.